The T cell receptor (beta chain) under discussion was sequenced for a study of blood T cell repertoires in COVID-19. Turning to the study itself: T cells, B-cell-depleted T cells, or PBMCs provided the cDNA or gDNA that served as material.

Original handling: Nucleated cell number was recorded as an estimate derived from reference gene primer amplification. Sequencing was performed with immunoSEQ multiplex PCR; in TCRdb, only in-frame clones are kept and a portion is missing. The V and J calls and clone size were taken over from that table, and D and trimming were inferred from the DNA. Altogether approximately 210,000 clones are present, 70% to 85% being singletons, with the ten largest covering 3% to 3.5%. The study counted Cohort 3 donors as recovered given two negative PCRs, clearance, or symptom resolution. The CDR3 extends over 15 amino acids. V dropped 1 base and J dropped 2 bases, with 13 bases sitting between them. Germline values: CDR1 SGHRS, CDR2 YFSETQ.

V is TRBV5-1 and J is TRBJ2-7; D may be TRBD1 (5 bases). Material: PBMCs or T cells enriched from blood (not recorded which). This receptor was identified in a woman in her sixties who had recovered from COVID-19. CDR3 coding DNA: TGCGCCAGCAGCTTGAAATATGGACACACCTACGAGCAGTACTTC. It specifies CASSLKYGHTYEQYF.